The 6 T cell receptor beta chains below come from one sample, sequenced in a study of cytomegalovirus exposure and HLA in healthy donors. PCR amplification relied on 60 Vbeta primers (plus 13 Jbeta primers). Clones were read by immunoSEQ multiplex PCR, and TCRdb kept only the in-frame ones, dropping some. Of about 200,000 clones in the sample, more than 75% are singletons; the top ten hold around 0.4%. Sequenced sample: PBMCs. The receptor set was obtained from a male donor in good health and CMV-seropositive.

The chain couples TRBV12-2 to TRBJ2-5; the table names TRBD2, a call not compared with the DNA. TRBV12-2 constitutes a pseudogene. The CDR3 sequence is 11 residues long. CDR3 coding DNA: TGTGCAAGTCCCTTTCGGGAGACCCAGTACTTC. This sequence encodes CASPFRETQYF.

This clone was detected only once. The V gene is TRBV28, the J gene TRBJ2-7, with 10 bases matching TRBD1. With V trimmed by 7 bases and J by 7 bases, 10 bases remained unmatched. The CDR3 consists of 14 residues. CDR1 and CDR2 (germline): MDHEN, SYDVKM. The CDR3 DNA is TGTGCCAGCAATGACGGGACAGGGGTTCGAGAGCAGTACTTC. This gives the protein CASNDGTGVREQYF.

This sequence joins TRBV5-1 and TRBJ2-5; TRBD1 might be the D (5 bases). With the DNA end fitting TRBJ2-7 better, the J assignment may be wrong. CDR3 length: 13 amino acids. Germline CDR1 SGHRS, CDR2 YFSETQ. CDR3 protein: CASSPSSGYEQYF. CDR3 sequence (DNA): TGCGCCAGCAGCCCGAGTTCAGGGTACGAGCAGTACTTC.

This chain uses TRBV5-1 with TRBJ2-2, with 9 bases aligning to TRBD2. The ends lost 0 bases at V and 4 bases at J; junction bases unmatched: 7. The CDR3 consists of 17 residues. The V gene's germline CDR1 is SGHRS and CDR2 YFSETQ. DNA for the CDR3: TGCGCCAGCAGCTTGGCTCTAGCGGGACTTCCCACCGGGGAGCTGTTTTTT. Its translation: CASSLALAGLPTGELFF. The full variable domain, in which reference TRBV5-1 and TRBJ2-2 provide the parts outside the CDR3, is KAGVTQTPRYLIKTRGQQVTLSCSPISGHRSVSWYQQTPGQGLQFLFEYFSETQRNKGNFPGRFSGRQFSNSRSEMNVSTLELGDSALYLCASSLALAGLPTGELFFGEGSRLTVL.

The CDR3 DNA is TGCGCCAGCAGCCAAGTGAGGGTAGCGGAGCAGTACTTC. Translated, it gives CASSQVRVAEQYF. The chain carries TRBV4-1 and TRBJ2-7; a possible D gene is TRBD2 (5 bases). The CDR3 totals 13 residues. V gave up 1 base and J gave up 7 bases, with 11 bases separating them. Germline-derived CDR1 and CDR2 are MGHRA and YSYEKL.

Here the CDR3 reads CASSLPEIRDRSTDTQYF. Here the CDR3 DNA reads TGTGCCAGCAGCTTACCCGAAATCCGGGACAGAAGCACAGATACGCAGTATTTT. V and J are TRBV7-9 and TRBJ2-3, with 7 bases aligning to TRBD1. In germline, CDR1 is SEHNR, CDR2 FQNEAQ (reference sequence). The CDR3 contains 18 residues. Trimming removed 2 bases from V and 0 bases from J; junction bases left unmatched: 11.